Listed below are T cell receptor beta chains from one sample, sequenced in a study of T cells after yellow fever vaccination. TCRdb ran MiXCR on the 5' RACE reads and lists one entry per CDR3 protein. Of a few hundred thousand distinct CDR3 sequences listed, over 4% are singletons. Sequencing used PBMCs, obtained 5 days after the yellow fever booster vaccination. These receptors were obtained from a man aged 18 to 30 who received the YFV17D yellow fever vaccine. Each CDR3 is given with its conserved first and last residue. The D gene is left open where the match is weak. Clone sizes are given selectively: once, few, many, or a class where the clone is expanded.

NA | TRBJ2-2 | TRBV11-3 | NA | TGTGCCAGCAGCCCTCGGCTCGGGGAGCTGTTTTTT | CASSPRLGELFF
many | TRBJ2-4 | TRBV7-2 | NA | TGTGCCAGCAGCAAGGTTCTAGCCAAAAACATTCAGTACTTC | CASSKVLAKNIQYF
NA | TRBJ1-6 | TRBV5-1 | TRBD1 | TGCGCCAGCAGCCGCGGGACAGCGGAAAATTCACCCCTCCACTTT | CASSRGTAENSPLHF
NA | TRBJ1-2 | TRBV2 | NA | TGTGCCAGCAGTGAAGGGGAGGGGTATGGCTACACCTTC | CASSEGEGYGYTF
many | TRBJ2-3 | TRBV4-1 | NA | TGCGCCAGCAGCCAAGCGGTCGGGGGCACAGATACGCAGTATTTT | CASSQAVGGTDTQYF
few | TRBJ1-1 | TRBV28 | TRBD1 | TGTGCCAGCAGTTTAATAGACAGGGCTAACACTGAAGCTTTCTTT | CASSLIDRANTEAFF
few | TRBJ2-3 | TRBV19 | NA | TGTGCCAGTACTCCCTGGGGCAGGGTGGTAGATACGCAGTATTTT | CASTPWGRVVDTQYF
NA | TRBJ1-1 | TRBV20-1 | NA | TGCAGTGCTCCCCCCCGGAGGCACACTGAAGCTTTCTTT | CSAPPRRHTEAFF
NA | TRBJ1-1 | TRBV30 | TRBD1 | TGTGCCTGGGGTACAGGGGTGGGCACTGAAGCTTTCTTT | CAWGTGVGTEAFF
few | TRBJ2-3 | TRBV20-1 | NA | TGCAGTGCTAGATCCCCCCCGGCAGGGTGGATAACAGATACGCAGTATTTT | CSARSPPAGWITDTQYF
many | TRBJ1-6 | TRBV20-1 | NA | TGCAGTGCTAGACCTGGGACGCCGGATAATTCACCCCTCCACTTT | CSARPGTPDNSPLHF
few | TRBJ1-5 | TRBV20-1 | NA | TGCAGTGCTAGAGAAGGCAACACGGGCAATCAGCCCCAGCATTTT | CSAREGNTGNQPQHF
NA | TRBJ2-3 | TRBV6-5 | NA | TGTGCCAGCAGTTACACGACTAGGAAAGGCACAGATACGCAGTATTTT | CASSYTTRKGTDTQYF
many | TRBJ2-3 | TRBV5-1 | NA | TGCGCCAGCAGCTTGAGGGTGGGGGGGCCCACAGATACGCAGTATTTT | CASSLRVGGPTDTQYF
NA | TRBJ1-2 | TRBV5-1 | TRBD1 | TGCGCCAGCAGCCCCGACAGGGATCAAGGCTACACCTTC | CASSPDRDQGYTF
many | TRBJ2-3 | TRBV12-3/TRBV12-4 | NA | TGTGCCAGCAGTTTAGACAGCCGAGATACGCAGTATTTT | CASSLDSRDTQYF
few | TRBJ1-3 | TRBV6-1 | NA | TGTGCCAGCAGCGACGGATCCTACTCTGGAAACACCATATATTTT | CASSDGSYSGNTIYF
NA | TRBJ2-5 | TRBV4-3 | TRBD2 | TGCGCCAGCAGCCAAGACGGGGGGGCGTCAGAGACCCAGTACTTC | CASSQDGGASETQYF